Sequencing of this TCR beta chain was carried out in a study of technical replicates of blood from a handful of donors. The protocol was immunoSEQ multiplex PCR, while the TCRdb copy is restricted to in-frame clones and leaves out a portion. The repertoire holds approximately 100,000 clones, nearly 97% seen once, with about 0.23% in the top ten. Material: T cells isolated from PBMCs. This clonotype was sampled from a human donor in good health.

The CDR3 region is CASKPTGTYNEQFF. The CDR3 bases are TGTGCCAGCAAACCGACAGGGACCTACAATGAGCAGTTCTTC. The chain employs TRBV2 and TRBJ2-1, with 7 bases aligning to TRBD1. J was trimmed by 2 bases and V by 7 bases; bases with no gene match: 5. CDR1 and CDR2 from the germline V gene are SNHLY and FYNNEI. The CDR3 has 14 amino acids. Based on the CDR3 plus reference TRBV2 and TRBJ2-1, the full variable domain is EPEVTQTPSHQVTQMGQEVILRCVPISNHLYFYWYRQILGQKVEFLVSFYNNEISEKSEIFDDQFSVERPDGSNFTLKIRSTKLEDSAMYFCASKPTGTYNEQFFGPGTRLTVL.